The sequence of this T cell receptor (beta chain) was determined in a study of blood T cell repertoires in COVID-19. This CDR3 has 13 amino acids. Trimming pared 3 bases from V and 1 base from J, leaving 6 bases between. Per germline, CDR1 SNHLY and CDR2 FYNNEI. How the authors handled the data: For nucleated cells, counts were estimated from reference gene primer amplification. Produced via immunoSEQ multiplex PCR; TCRdb's table is partial and in-frame only. D and trimming were read from the DNA, whereas the V and J calls and clone size are those reported in that table. The data show more than 300,000 clones, around 89% seen once. Adults between roughly 18 and 90 years of age took part from about 24 US areas. In assigning cohorts, the study relied on participant-reported clinical history. Recovered participants had two consecutive negative NP/OP PCR tests, healthcare professional clearance, or symptom resolution.

The chain recombines TRBV2 with TRBJ1-1; D remains ambiguous. The clonotype comes from a woman aged 18-29 years who had recovered from COVID-19. Sequenced sample: PBMCs or T cells enriched from blood (not recorded which). The CDR3 sequence is CASSELENTEAFF. CDR3 sequence (DNA): TGTGCCAGCAGTGAGTTAGAGAACACTGAAGCTTTCTTT.